One sample yielded the 11 T cell receptor beta chains listed below, sequenced in a study of T cell clonality in common variable immunodeficiency. Produced via immunoSEQ multiplex PCR; TCRdb's table is partial and in-frame only. The sample shows approximately 42,000 clones, no singletons; the ten largest hold around 1.5%. The specimen was peripheral blood mononuclear cells. These receptors came from a person aged 18-70 years in good health.

There are many counts of this clone. The part of the CDR3 DNA that was read is TGCAGTGCTGCCTGGAGAGGGGCCCACGAG. It codes for CSAAWRGAHE. In full, the CDR3 reads CSAAWRGAHEQYF. The chain links TRBV20-1 to TRBJ2-7; D is perhaps TRBD1 or TRBD2 (5 bases each). The sequenced fragment ends 3 residues before the CDR3 boundary, so the rest is inferred from the germline J gene. V was cut by 5 bases and J by 5 bases, with 16 bases left in between. Germline CDR1 reads DFQATT; CDR2 reads SNEGSKA (reference sequence). This CDR3 region has 13 residues.

This clone was observed at least ten times. The observed sequence ends 3 residues before the CDR3 terminus, with the missing tail filled in from the germline J gene. The chain joins TRBV6-4 to TRBJ2-3, with 9 bases lining up with TRBD2. The CDR3 runs to 16 residues. Trimming removed 0 bases from V and 4 bases from J; junction bases left unmatched: 5. The germline V gene encodes CDR1 MRHNA and CDR2 SNTAGT. Partial CDR3 DNA: TGTGCCAGCAGTGACTCTAGCGGGAGTAGCGCAGATACG. This translates into CASSDSSGSSADT. The whole CDR3 is CASSDSSGSSADTQYF.

This clone was counted at least ten times. Read sequence stops 3 residues before the CDR3 end, and the germline J gene provides the missing end. The chain combines TRBV29-1 with TRBJ2-1; a weak D match, TRBD2 (6 bases). CDR1 and CDR2 (germline): SQVTM, ANQGSEA. V lost 3 bases and J lost 2, with 11 bases in between. The CDR3 is made up of 14 amino acids. CDR3 bases read: TGCAGCGTTGAGGGCGGGAACCCCTACAATGAG. This codes for CSVEGGNPYNE. From start to end, the CDR3 is CSVEGGNPYNEQFF.

This clone was counted ten times or more. Read coverage stops 3 residues before the CDR3 terminus; the germline J gene supplies the remainder. This chain connects TRBV7-9 to TRBJ1-2; D ambiguous. V was shortened by 3 bases and J by 6 bases, with 11 bases between the two germline ends. The length of the CDR3 is 13 residues. Germline lookup yields CDR1 SEHNR and CDR2 FQNEAQ (reference sequence). Incomplete CDR3 DNA: TGTGCCAGCAGCTTTACGGTTTTGGATGGC. Protein: CASSFTVLDG. The full-length CDR3 reads as CASSFTVLDGYTF.

This clone was detected many times. The CDR3 end is not reached by the read, which stops 3 residues before it; the germline J gene fills it in. The chain combines TRBV19 with TRBJ1-1; D is uncertain. CDR3 length: 11 residues. Between the trimmed V and J ends, which lost 6 bases and 4 bases, there was a span of 6 bases. Germline V gives CDR1 LNHDA, CDR2 SQIVND (reference sequence). CDR3 DNA (partial): TGTGCCAGTAGACAGTTCACTGAA. This codes for CASRQFTE. The CDR3 reads in full as CASRQFTEAFF.

This clone was recorded many times. Coverage ceases 3 residues before the CDR3 finishes, and the germline J gene fills in the end. The V and J genes are TRBV13 and TRBJ2-3, with 7 bases that match TRBD2. The CDR3 runs to 15 residues. The V segment lost 0 bases and the J segment 2 bases; nucleotides outside the gene matches: 2. CDR1 is PRHDT and CDR2 is FYEKMQ in the germline V gene (reference sequence). The CDR3 bases that were read are TGTGCCAGCAGCTTAGGGGGACTACCCACAGATACG. Translated, it gives CASSLGGLPTDT. The complete CDR3 protein is CASSLGGLPTDTQYF.

This clone was observed at least ten times. The CDR3 is cut off 3 residues early in the read; its end comes from the germline J gene. This chain connects TRBV10-3 to TRBJ1-1, with 9 bases aligning to TRBD1. The V segment lost 6 bases and the J segment 1 base; nucleotides outside the gene matches: 0. The CDR3 contains 13 residues. Germline V gene sequence: CDR1 ENHRY, CDR2 SYGVKD. The CDR3 DNA, read in part, is TGTGCCATCAGGGGACAGGGGAACACTGAA. It is translated as CAIRGQGNTE. From start to end, the CDR3 is CAIRGQGNTEAFF.

In its sample, this clone was seen many times. The CDR3 end falls 3 residues outside the read, so it is completed with the germline J gene. This sequence joins TRBV20-1 and TRBJ2-1, with 14 bases lining up with TRBD2. CDR3 length: 16 residues. Germline CDR1 and CDR2: DFQATT and SNEGSKA (reference sequence). V dropped 0 bases and J dropped 8; count of bases not matched to a gene: 6. The covered CDR3 bases are TGCAGTGCTAGAGATCCGACTAGCGGGAGGGCCTATGAG. It translates to CSARDPTSGRAYE. The complete CDR3 reads CSARDPTSGRAYEQFF.

This clone was recorded many times. With the read ending 3 residues before the CDR3 end, the germline J gene is used to fill in that end. This chain links TRBV7-3 with TRBJ2-2; TRBD1 is a possible D gene (5 bases). The germline V gene has CDR1 SGHTA and CDR2 FQGTGA. CDR3 length equals 15 residues. Trimming stripped 2 bases from V and 1 base from J, with 8 bases between. This CDR3 reads CASSLDRMNTGELFF. CDR3 DNA (partial): TGTGCCAGCAGCTTAGACAGAATGAACACCGGGGAG. The whole variable domain, remainder taken from reference TRBV7-3 and TRBJ2-2, is GAGVSQTPSNKVTEKGKYVELRCDPISGHTALYWYRQSLGQGPEFLIYFQGTGAADDSGLPNDRFFAVRPEGSVSTLKIQRTERGDSAVYLCASSLDRMNTGELFFGEGSRLTVL.

At least ten counts were recorded for this clone. The read finishes 3 residues shy of the CDR3 end, and the germline J gene is used to complete it. The V gene is TRBV29-1, the J gene TRBJ2-3, with 7 bases that match TRBD1. The V segment lost 7 bases and the J segment 6 bases; nucleotides outside the gene matches: 4. CDR1 is SQVTM and CDR2 is ANQGSEA in the germline V gene. This CDR3 contains 11 residues. The covered CDR3 bases are TGCAGCGAATCGGACAGGGATACG. Protein product: CSESDRDT. The entire CDR3 sequence reads CSESDRDTQYF.

This clone was detected ten times or more. The CDR3 goes on 3 residues after the read ends, and that part is filled in from the germline J gene. This chain joins TRBV20-1 and TRBJ2-5, with TRBD2 matching over 8 bases. CDR1 is DFQATT, CDR2 SNEGSKA, per germline (reference sequence). With V trimmed by 5 bases and J by 7 bases, 12 bases remained unmatched. The CDR3 has 14 residues. The CDR3 sequence: CSAFPGLVGGTQYF. The CDR3 DNA, read in part, is TGCAGTGCTTTCCCGGGACTAGTCGGAGGGACC.